This T cell receptor (beta chain) comes out of a study of blood T cell repertoires in COVID-19. Trimming stripped 0 bases from V and 0 bases from J, with 8 bases between. Germline values: CDR1 GTSNPN, CDR2 SVGIG (reference sequence). The CDR3 spans 15 residues. Using immunoSEQ multiplex PCR, the repertoire was profiled, and TCRdb retains in-frame clones only, with some absent. The sample yields approximately 240,000 clones, approximately 91% seen once. The sequence derives from a woman aged 40 to 50 who had recovered from COVID-19. The V call is TRBV30, the J call TRBJ1-4; D perhaps matches TRBD1 (6 bases). The specimen was peripheral blood. The CDR3 DNA sequence: TGTGCCTGGAGTGTGGACAGAGCAACTAATGAAAAACTGTTTTTT. It specifies CAWSVDRATNEKLFF. Full variable domain (remainder filled in from reference TRBV30 and TRBJ1-4): SQTIHQWPATLVQPVGSPLSLECTVEGTSNPNLYWYRQAAGRGLQLLFYSVGIGQISSEVPQNLSASRPQDRQFILSSKKLLLSDSGFYLCAWSVDRATNEKLFFGSGTQLSVL.